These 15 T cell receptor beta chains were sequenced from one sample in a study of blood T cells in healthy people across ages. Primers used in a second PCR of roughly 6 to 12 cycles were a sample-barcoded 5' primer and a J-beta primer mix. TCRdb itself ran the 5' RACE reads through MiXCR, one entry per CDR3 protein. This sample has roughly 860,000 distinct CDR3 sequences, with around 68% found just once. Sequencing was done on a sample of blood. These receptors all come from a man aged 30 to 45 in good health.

The CDR3 DNA reads as TGTGCCAGCAGTTCGACAGGGGGGGAAGAGACCCAGTACTTC. Amino acid sequence: CASSSTGGEETQYF. This rearrangement joins TRBV7-3 to TRBJ2-5; TRBD1 matches 9 bases. In germline, CDR1 is SGHTA, CDR2 FQGTGA. The CDR3 is 14 residues long. After removal of 6 bases from V and 3 bases from J, the junction contained 5 bases not matched to a gene.

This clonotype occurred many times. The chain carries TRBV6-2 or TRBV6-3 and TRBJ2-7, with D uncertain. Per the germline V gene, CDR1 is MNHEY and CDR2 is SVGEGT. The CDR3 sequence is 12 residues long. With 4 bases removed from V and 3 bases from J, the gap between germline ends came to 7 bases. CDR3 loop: CASSSSNYEQYF. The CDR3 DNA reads TGTGCCAGCAGTTCCTCCAACTACGAGCAGTACTTC.

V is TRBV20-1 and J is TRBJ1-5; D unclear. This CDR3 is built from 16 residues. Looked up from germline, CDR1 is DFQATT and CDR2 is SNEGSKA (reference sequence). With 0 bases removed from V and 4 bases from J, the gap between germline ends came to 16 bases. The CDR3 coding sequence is TGCAGTGCTAGAGAGTACCAAGGTTCGGGTAATCAGCCCCAGCATTTT. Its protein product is CSAREYQGSGNQPQHF.

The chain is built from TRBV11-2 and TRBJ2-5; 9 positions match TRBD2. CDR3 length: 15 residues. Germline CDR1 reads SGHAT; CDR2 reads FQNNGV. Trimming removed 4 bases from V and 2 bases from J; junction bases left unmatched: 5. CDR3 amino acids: CASSSLRGGQETQYF. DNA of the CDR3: TGTGCCAGCAGCTCTTTGCGGGGGGGGCAAGAGACCCAGTACTTC.

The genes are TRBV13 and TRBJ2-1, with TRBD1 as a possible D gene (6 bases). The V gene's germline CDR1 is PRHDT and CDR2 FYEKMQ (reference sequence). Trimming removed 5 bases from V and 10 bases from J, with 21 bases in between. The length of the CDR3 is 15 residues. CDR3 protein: CASSPPLQGKSEQFF. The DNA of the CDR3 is TGTGCCAGCAGCCCCCCACTTCAGGGGAAGAGCGAGCAGTTCTTC.

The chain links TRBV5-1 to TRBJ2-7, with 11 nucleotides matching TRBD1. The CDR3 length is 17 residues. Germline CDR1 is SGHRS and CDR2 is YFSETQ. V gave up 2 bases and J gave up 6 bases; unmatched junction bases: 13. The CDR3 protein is CASSFQAGTGGSGEQYF. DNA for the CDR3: TGCGCCAGCAGCTTTCAGGCCGGGACAGGGGGGTCAGGCGAGCAGTACTTC.

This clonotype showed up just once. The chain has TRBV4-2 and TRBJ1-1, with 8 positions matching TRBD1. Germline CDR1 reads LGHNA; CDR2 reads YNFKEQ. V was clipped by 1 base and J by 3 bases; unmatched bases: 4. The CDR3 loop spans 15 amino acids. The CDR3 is CASSQGQGTYTEAFF. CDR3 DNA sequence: TGTGCCAGCAGCCAAGGACAGGGGACCTACACTGAAGCTTTCTTT.

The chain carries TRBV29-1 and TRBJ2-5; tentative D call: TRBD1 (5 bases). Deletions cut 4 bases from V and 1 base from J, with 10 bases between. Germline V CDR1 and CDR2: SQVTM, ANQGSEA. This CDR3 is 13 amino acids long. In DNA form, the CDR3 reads TGCAGCGTTGGCAAAGGGGTCCAAGAGACCCAGTACTTC. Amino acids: CSVGKGVQETQYF.

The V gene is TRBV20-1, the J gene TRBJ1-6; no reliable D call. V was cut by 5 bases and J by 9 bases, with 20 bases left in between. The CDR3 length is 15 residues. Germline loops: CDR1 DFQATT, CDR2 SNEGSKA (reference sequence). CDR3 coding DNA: TGCAGTGCTGATCCCGATGTGAGCTGGGGTTCACCCCTCCACTTT. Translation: CSADPDVSWGSPLHF.

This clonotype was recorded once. CDR3 in DNA: TGCGCCAGCAGCCAAGATAGGGCAGTCCTGCTTGGCTACACCTTC. Its translation is CASSQDRAVLLGYTF. This chain joins TRBV4-3 and TRBJ1-2; D gene unclear. The germline CDR1 and CDR2 sequences are LGHNA and YSLEER. The CDR3 extends over 15 amino acids. Between the trimmed V and J ends, which lost 0 bases and 7 bases, there was a span of 15 bases.

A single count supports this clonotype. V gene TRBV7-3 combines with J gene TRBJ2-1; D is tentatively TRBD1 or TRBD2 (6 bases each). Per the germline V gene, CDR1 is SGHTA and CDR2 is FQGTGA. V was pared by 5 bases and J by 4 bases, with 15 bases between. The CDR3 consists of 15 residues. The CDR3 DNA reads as TGTGCCAGCAGCCAGGGGACTCCTATTTACAATGAGCAGTTCTTC. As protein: CASSQGTPIYNEQFF.

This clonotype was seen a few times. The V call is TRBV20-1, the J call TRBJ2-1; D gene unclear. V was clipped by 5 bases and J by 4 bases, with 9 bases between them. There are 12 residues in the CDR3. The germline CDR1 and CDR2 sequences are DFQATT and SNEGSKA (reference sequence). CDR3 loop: CSAYGRYNEQFF. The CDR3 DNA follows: TGCAGTGCTTACGGACGGTACAATGAGCAGTTCTTC.

The CDR3 is CASTQGGTQVNEQFF. As DNA, the CDR3 is TGTGCCAGCACTCAAGGAGGGACCCAGGTCAATGAGCAGTTCTTC. The rearrangement joins TRBV28 to TRBJ2-1, with D tentatively TRBD2 (6 bases). The CDR3 runs 15 residues. V was clipped by 7 bases and J by 6 bases, with 19 bases between them. Germline loops: CDR1 MDHEN, CDR2 SYDVKM.

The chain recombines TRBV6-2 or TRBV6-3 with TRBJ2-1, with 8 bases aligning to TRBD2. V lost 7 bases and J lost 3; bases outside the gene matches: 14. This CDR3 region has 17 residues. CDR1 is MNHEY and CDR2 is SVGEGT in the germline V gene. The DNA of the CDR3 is TGTGCCAGCACCACACTCGGACTAGCATCCCTCTACAATGAGCAGTTCTTC. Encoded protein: CASTTLGLASLYNEQFF.

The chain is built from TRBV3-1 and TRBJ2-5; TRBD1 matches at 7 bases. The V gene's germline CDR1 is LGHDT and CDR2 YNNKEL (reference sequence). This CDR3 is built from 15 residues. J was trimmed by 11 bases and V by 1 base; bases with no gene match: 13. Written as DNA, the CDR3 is TGTGCCAGCAGCCAAGTACTGACAGGGTACAATGAGCAGTACTTC. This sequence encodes CASSQVLTGYNEQYF.